This T cell receptor (beta chain) was found in a study of blood T cell repertoires in COVID-19. Study-wide background: From T cells, B-cell-depleted T cells, or PBMCs came the material, which was cDNA or gDNA.

Authors' data handling: Estimates of nucleated cell counts were drawn from the amplification of reference gene primers. The protocol was immunoSEQ multiplex PCR, while the TCRdb copy is restricted to in-frame clones and leaves out a portion. V, J and clone size derive from that table, while D and trimming were established from the DNA sequence. Of 200,000 or so clones listed, 86% were seen once; the top ten hold less than 4.5%. Membership in each cohort depended on participant-reported clinical history. V was clipped by 4 bases and J by 5 bases; unmatched bases: 7. The CDR3 runs 15 residues. CDR1 and CDR2 from the germline V gene are LGHDT and YNNKEL (reference sequence).

Sequencing was carried out using PBMCs or T cells enriched from blood (not recorded which). This TCR derives from a woman in her thirties or forties with acute COVID-19. The genes are TRBV3-1 (or the pseudogene TRBV3-2) and TRBJ2-1, with 8 bases identical to TRBD2. CDR3 region: CASSPSGLAHNEQFF. CDR3 DNA: TGTGCCAGCAGCCCTTCCGGACTAGCCCACAATGAGCAGTTCTTC.